Following are 20 T cell receptor beta chains from one sample sequenced in a study of T cells in Graves' hyperthyroidism and ophthalmopathy (dated by TCRdb to about 2019). Receptor amplification or capture employed multiplex PCR. Instrument on record: Illumina HiSeq 2000. TCR beta CDR3 regions were amplified from RNA transcripts. The first round of RT-PCR for the TCR CDR3 was performed with the HTBI primer set and the Qiagen OneStep RT-PCR kit. The public reads were reanalyzed by TCRdb: fastp trimming at Q25, MiXCR alignment, in-frame beta chains only. CDR3 protein sequences are deduplicated, and each keeps its most common genes and DNA. Across this sample there are about 590,000 distinct CDR3 sequences, with 12% to 15% seen only once. The ten largest clones take up roughly 7% of the sample. The sample consisted of blood. Source of these receptors: a woman between 18 and 30 years old with Graves' ophthalmopathy.

The chain is built from TRBV9 and TRBJ1-2; 7 bases agree with TRBD1. J gave up 3 bases and V 4 bases, and 15 bases lay outside the gene matches. Germline V CDR1 and CDR2: SGDLS, YYNGEE. The CDR3 is 17 amino acids. The CDR3 coding sequence is TGTGCCAGCAGCACTTACCCGAGACAGGGAGATTACTATGGCTACACCTTC. Encoded protein: CASSTYPRQGDYYGYTF. Full variable domain (remainder filled in from reference TRBV9 and TRBJ1-2): DSGVTQTPKHLITATGQRVTLRCSPRSGDLSVYWYQQSLDQGLQFLIQYYNGEERAKGNILERFSAQQFPDLHSELNLSSLELGDSALYFCASSTYPRQGDYYGYTFGSGTRLTVV.

This clonotype showed up many times. The chain employs TRBV3-1 and TRBJ2-1; 7 nucleotides match TRBD2. V was clipped by 4 bases and J by 3 bases; unmatched bases: 6. Per the germline V gene, CDR1 is LGHDT and CDR2 is YNNKEL (reference sequence). CDR3 length equals 15 residues. The CDR3 DNA is TGTGCCAGCAGCCGTCCTAGCGGAGGCTACAATGAGCAGTTCTTC. This codes for CASSRPSGGYNEQFF.

This clonotype was seen repeatedly, ten times or more. The rearrangement links TRBV6-1 to TRBJ1-4; 7 bases align to TRBD1. The CDR3 runs 14 residues. After removal of 5 bases from V and 6 bases from J, the junction contained 6 bases not matched to a gene. Germline V gene sequence: CDR1 MNHNS, CDR2 SASEGT. The CDR3 loop reads CASSLTTGYEKLFF. The CDR3 DNA sequence: TGTGCCAGCAGTTTAACGACAGGGTATGAAAAACTGTTTTTT.

About this clonotype itself: A clone one base away is much larger, so this may be a read error. The J gene is TRBJ2-3, the V gene TRBV7-9; 9 positions match TRBD1. The CDR3 is 14 residues long. Looked up from germline, CDR1 is SEHNR and CDR2 is FQNEAQ (reference sequence). V shed 2 bases and J 6 bases; nucleotides not matched to a gene: 3. CDR3 loop: CASSLSDRGDTQYF. The CDR3 nucleotides are TGTGCCAGCAGCTTATCCGACAGGGGGGATACGCAGTATTTT.

This clonotype has more than one count but fewer than ten. The rearrangement links TRBV7-9 to TRBJ2-7; D gene uncertain. The V end lost 0 bases, the J end lost 5 bases, and 11 bases lay between the germline ends. The CDR3 has 14 residues. Germline V CDR1 and CDR2: SEHNR, FQNEAQ (reference sequence). CDR3 region: CASSLARRVDEQYF. DNA of the CDR3: TGTGCCAGCAGCTTAGCGCGAAGGGTCGACGAGCAGTACTTC.

At least ten counts were recorded for this clonotype. The V call is TRBV28, the J call TRBJ1-1; D is unresolved. This CDR3 is 16 amino acids long. Trimming removed 3 bases from V and 8 bases from J, with 22 bases in between. Germline CDR1 reads MDHEN; CDR2 reads SYDVKM. As DNA, the CDR3 is TGTGCCAGCAGTTTCTTTGGAGCCTCCAACACCCGGGAAGCTTTCTTT. The encoded protein is CASSFFGASNTREAFF.

This clonotype appeared many times. J is TRBJ1-4 and V is TRBV28, with 9 bases that match TRBD1. Germline V CDR1 and CDR2: MDHEN, SYDVKM. The V gene end was trimmed by 2 bases and the J gene end by 6 bases; junction bases not matched to a gene: 4. There are 15 residues in the CDR3. CDR3 nucleotides: TGTGCCAGCAGTTTAACCGGGACAGGGTATGAAAAACTGTTTTTT. Its protein is CASSLTGTGYEKLFF.

CDR3 sequence: CAGWTGGKNIQYF. DNA for the CDR3: TGTGCCGGTTGGACAGGGGGGAAAAACATTCAGTACTTC. J is TRBJ2-4 and V is TRBV30, with TRBD1 matching over 10 bases. This CDR3 region has 13 residues. Germline V lookup: CDR1 GTSNPN, CDR2 SVGIG (reference sequence). Trimming removed 8 bases from V and 4 bases from J; junction bases left unmatched: 5.

The chain links TRBV6-2 or TRBV6-3 to TRBJ2-7; D unresolved. Germline-derived CDR1 and CDR2 are MNHEY and SVGEGT. Trimming left V 11 bases short and J 3 bases short, with 17 bases between. The CDR3 consists of 13 residues. CDR3 coding DNA: TGTGCCGGACGCGCTCCAGGCAACTACGAGCAGTACTTC. The encoded protein is CAGRAPGNYEQYF.

The genes are TRBV9 and TRBJ2-3, with TRBD2 matching over 8 bases. J lost 2 bases, V lost 4 bases, and 6 bases had no gene match. The CDR3 loop spans 15 amino acids. The V gene's germline CDR1 is SGDLS and CDR2 YYNGEE. Here the CDR3 DNA reads TGTGCCAGCAGCCCCCCGGGACTAGACACAGATACGCAGTATTTT. Its protein product is CASSPPGLDTDTQYF.

In this sample, this clonotype turned up many times. This chain uses TRBV7-3 with TRBJ2-7; 8 nucleotides match TRBD2. Germline CDR1 is SGHTA and CDR2 is FQGTGA. The trim removed 4 bases at V and 7 bases at J, leaving 9 bases unmatched. The CDR3 covers 14 residues. For the CDR3, the DNA is TGTGCCAGCAGCTCGGCCGGGACTAGTATTGAGCAGTACTTC. It translates to CASSSAGTSIEQYF.

This clonotype showed up many times. This chain uses TRBV11-3 with TRBJ1-1, with D possibly matching TRBD1 (5 bases). The CDR3 length is 12 residues. The germline V gene has CDR1 SGHNT and CDR2 YENEEA. Trimming removed 1 base from V and 10 bases from J, with 10 bases in between. DNA for the CDR3: TGTGCCAGCAGCTTAGCCCAGGGTATAGCTTTCTTT. It translates to CASSLAQGIAFF.

This clonotype was detected many times. V and J are TRBV7-8 and TRBJ1-5, with D maybe TRBD1 (5 bases). The CDR3 is 15 residues long. The germline V and J ends were trimmed by 7 bases and 2 bases, with 15 bases remaining between them. Germline V gene data show CDR1 as SGHVS and CDR2 as FQNEAQ. DNA of the CDR3: TGTGCCAGCAACAAAGGACATATAGGCAATCAGCCCCAGCATTTT. It codes for CASNKGHIGNQPQHF. Supplemented by reference TRBV7-8 and TRBJ1-5, the full variable domain reads GAGVSQSPRYKVAKRGQDVALRCDPISGHVSLFWYQQALGQGPEFLTYFQNEAQLDKSGLPSDRFFAERPEGSVSTLKIQRTQQEDSAVYLCASNKGHIGNQPQHFGDGTRLSIL.

This clonotype was found many times. The chain carries TRBV7-3 and TRBJ2-7; D remains ambiguous. Deletions cut 1 base from V and 4 bases from J, with 11 bases between. The CDR3 is 14 amino acids. Per the germline V gene, CDR1 is SGHTA and CDR2 is FQGTGA. The CDR3 DNA sequence: TGTGCCAGCAGCTTAAATGGTGGTAGATACGAGCAGTACTTC. Its translation: CASSLNGGRYEQYF.

This clonotype was observed a handful of times. The chain uses TRBV5-1 and TRBJ2-3; TRBD2 agrees at 10 bases. The length of the CDR3 is 23 residues. V shed 4 bases, J shed 0 bases, and the junction held 26 bases outside the gene matches. In germline, CDR1 is SGHRS, CDR2 YFSETQ. CDR3 coding DNA: TGCGCCAGCAGCGCTGGACTAGCGGCCTATTATTTACTTAATCCTAGCAGCACAGATACGCAGTATTTT. Its translation is CASSAGLAAYYLLNPSSTDTQYF.

At least ten counts were recorded for this clonotype. The J gene is TRBJ2-6, the V gene TRBV5-8; no reliable D call. The V end was cut by 2 bases, the J end by 4 bases, with 4 bases between. The CDR3 has 13 amino acids. The germline gives CDR1 SGHTS, CDR2 YDEGEE. CDR3 protein: CASSFAGANVLTF. CDR3 nucleotide sequence: TGTGCCAGCAGCTTCGCGGGGGCCAACGTCCTGACTTTC.

This clonotype was observed at least ten times. The genes are TRBV11-3 and TRBJ2-1; 10 bases are shared with TRBD1. CDR1 and CDR2 (germline): SGHNT, YENEEA. V was pared by 5 bases and J by 6 bases, with 16 bases of the junction left unmatched. The CDR3 extends over 18 amino acids. The CDR3 loop is CASSPSGTGVGGVNEQFF. In nucleotides, the CDR3 is TGTGCCAGCAGCCCCTCCGGGACAGGGGTCGGTGGGGTCAATGAGCAGTTCTTC.

The V call is TRBV6-4, the J call TRBJ2-2; TRBD1 matches at 9 bases. This CDR3 spans 15 amino acids. V lost 7 bases to trimming and J lost 4 bases; unmatched junction nucleotides: 7. CDR1 is MRHNA, CDR2 SNTAGT, per germline. The CDR3 here is CASTWDRDFTGELFF. The CDR3 region has the DNA TGTGCCAGCACCTGGGACAGGGATTTCACCGGGGAGCTGTTTTTT.

At least ten counts were recorded for this clonotype. This rearrangement joins TRBV28 to TRBJ1-2, with 7 bases aligning to TRBD1. The ends lost 8 bases at V and 2 bases at J; junction bases unmatched: 8. CDR3 length: 14 residues. Germline loops: CDR1 MDHEN, CDR2 SYDVKM. The CDR3 nucleotides read TGTGCCAGCGGATGGGGACAGAAGAACTATGGCTACACCTTC. As protein: CASGWGQKNYGYTF.

In its sample, this clonotype was seen many times. The rearrangement links TRBV19 to TRBJ2-7; D ambiguous. The germline gives CDR1 LNHDA, CDR2 SQIVND (reference sequence). This CDR3 has 13 amino acids. The germline V and J ends were trimmed by 6 bases and 2 bases, with 11 bases remaining between them. The CDR3 sequence is CASRQSGTYEQYF. The CDR3 DNA reads as TGTGCCAGTAGACAATCCGGCACCTACGAGCAGTACTTC.